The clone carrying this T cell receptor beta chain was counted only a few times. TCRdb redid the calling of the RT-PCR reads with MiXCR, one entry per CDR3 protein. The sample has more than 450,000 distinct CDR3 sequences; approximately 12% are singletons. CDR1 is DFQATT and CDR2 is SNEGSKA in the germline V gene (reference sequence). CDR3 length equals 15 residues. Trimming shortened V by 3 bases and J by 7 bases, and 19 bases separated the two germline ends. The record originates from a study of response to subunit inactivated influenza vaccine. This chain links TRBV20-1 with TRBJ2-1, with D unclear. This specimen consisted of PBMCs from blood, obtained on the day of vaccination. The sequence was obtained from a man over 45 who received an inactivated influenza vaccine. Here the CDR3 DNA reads TGCAGTGCTAGGGGTCTAGGTGGATGGGCGAATGAGCAGTTCTTC. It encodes CSARGLGGWANEQFF.